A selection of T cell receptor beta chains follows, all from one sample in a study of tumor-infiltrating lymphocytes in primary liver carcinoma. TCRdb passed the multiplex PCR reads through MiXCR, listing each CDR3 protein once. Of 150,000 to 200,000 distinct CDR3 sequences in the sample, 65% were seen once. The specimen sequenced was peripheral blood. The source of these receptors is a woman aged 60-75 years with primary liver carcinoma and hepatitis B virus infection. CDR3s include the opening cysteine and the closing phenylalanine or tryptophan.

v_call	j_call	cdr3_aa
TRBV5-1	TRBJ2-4	CASSLAGSLKNIQYF
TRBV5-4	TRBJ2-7	CASSLGDRGREQYF
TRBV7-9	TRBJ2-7	CASSSLSRTSRGTYEQYF
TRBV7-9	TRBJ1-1	CASSFKQGGGAEAFF
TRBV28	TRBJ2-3	CASRLQGTDTQYF
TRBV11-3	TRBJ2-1	CASSSRGAWTMGDEQSF
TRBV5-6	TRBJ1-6	CASNQGVSNSPLHF
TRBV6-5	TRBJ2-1	CATIYRLSPLAGGVNEQFF
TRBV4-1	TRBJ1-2	CASNQGDRNYGYTF
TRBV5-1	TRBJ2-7	CASSLVRGTGEQYF
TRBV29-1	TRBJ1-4	CSVWTGDEKLFF
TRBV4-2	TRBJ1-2	CTSSALDGNYGYTF
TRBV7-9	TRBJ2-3	CANSQRLAATDTQYF
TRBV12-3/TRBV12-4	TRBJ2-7	CASNFGGDLYEQYF
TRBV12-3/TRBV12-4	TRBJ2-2	CASRRLPSGSIGGELFF
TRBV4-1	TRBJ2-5	CASSQEGRVESQYF
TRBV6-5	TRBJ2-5	CASRYTLQHRETQYF
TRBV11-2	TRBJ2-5	CASSLSPVSQETQYF
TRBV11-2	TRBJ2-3	CASSLVSSRITDTQYF
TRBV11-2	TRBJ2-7	CASTIGLAESYERYF
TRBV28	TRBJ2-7	CASTFTTAPPHEQYF
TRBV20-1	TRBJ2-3	CSASAGTDTQYF
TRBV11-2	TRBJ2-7	CASSPGGAREQYF
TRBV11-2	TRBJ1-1	CASSFQALMSTEAFF
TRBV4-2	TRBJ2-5	CASSLKRGKETQYF